These T cell receptor beta chains were read from a single sample in a study of CD8+ T cells in alopecia areata. Produced via immunoSEQ multiplex PCR; TCRdb's table is partial and in-frame only. The sample yields 110,000 to 150,000 clones, 54% seen once. The starting material was CD8+ T cells sorted from blood, obtained at week 4, from a patient treated with tofacitinib. The receptors here all came from a human donor with alopecia areata. Both conserved end residues are part of each CDR3. Expanded clones are given a class, and other clones once, few, many or no size at all.

>NA|TRBV13
CASSLNEREQFF
>NA|TRBV30
CAWNFGAGGDEQYF
>many|TRBV19
CASSLGTDYGYTF
>NA|TRBV7-9
CASSLQGAKGYTF
>NA|TRBV7-9
CASSLDSGGAKDTQYF
>few|TRBV7-9
CASSGGVDGSSGANVLTF
>NA|TRBV11-1
CASSGTAKYTGELFF
>NA|TRBV2
CAGIGGNEQFF
>NA|TRBV5-6
CASSFEGETQYF
>NA|TRBV5-6
CASSLGADQPQHF
>few|TRBV29-1
CSVMGGADYEQYF
>NA|TRBV29-1
CSVVQAHRGTQYF
>NA|TRBV27
CASSLLGGLEETQYF
>NA|TRBV6-5
CASTTTGADGELFF
>NA|TRBV7-9
CASSGQANEQFF
>NA|TRBV29-1
CSVEDRMGNYGYTF
>few|TRBV7-9
CASSPGTSGGPSYNEQFF
>NA|TRBV19
CASTPFVAPTVTGANVLTF
>NA|TRBV5-1
CASSLGPNYGYTF
>few|TRBV5-6
CASSFGTTNEQFF
>NA|TRBV19
CASSTNGNQPQHF
>NA|TRBV29-1
CSVELAGNTGELFF
>NA|TRBV5-1
CASSLEGLGNTEAFF
>NA|TRBV4-1
CASSQEGEGSNYGYTF
>NA|TRBV13
CASSFGTGIYEQYF
>NA|TRBV29-1
CSHQYTAEAFF
>NA|TRBV5-4
CASSLPSSERGGQETQYF
>few|TRBV27
CASSSLGEQYF
>NA|TRBV27
CASSPTTSTGVAYEQYF
>few|TRBV30
CAWSVDTVVQYF
>NA|TRBV7-9
CASSQRYGTGNVYGYTF
>NA|TRBV7-9
CASSLFLRRRNTGELFF
>NA|TRBV28
CASSIYRDSYEQYF
>NA|TRBV30
CASRGQTDYGYTF
>NA|TRBV27
CATWTNTGELFF
>NA|TRBV5-1
CASSLAGGRIPYEQYF
>few|TRBV11-2
CASSLAGPLEEQYF
>NA|TRBV18
CASSPLDRPPSSYEQYF
>once|TRBV27
CASSLLSGTDQPQHF
>once|TRBV9
CASSSTKDEQYF
>NA|TRBV7-9
CASSSSTLFGQGELYGYTF